The clone carrying this T cell receptor beta chain has just one count. The source of the sample is a study of blood T cell repertoires in COVID-19. From germline, CDR1 is SGHNT and CDR2 YYREEE (reference sequence). The CDR3 is made up of 16 amino acids. Trimming at V came to 3 bases and at J to 0 bases, leaving 3 bases not matched to a gene. The table came from immunoSEQ multiplex PCR; TCRdb's copy has only in-frame clones and leaves some out. This sample has under 80,000 clones, with approximately 90% found just once. Sequenced material: peripheral blood. The receptor comes from a human donor in a cohort sampled during active COVID-19. This chain joins TRBV5-4 and TRBJ2-1; 10 bases match TRBD2. The CDR3 reads CASSSSSGSSYNEQFF. The CDR3 DNA reads TGTGCCAGCAGCTCCTCTAGCGGGAGCTCCTACAATGAGCAGTTCTTC.